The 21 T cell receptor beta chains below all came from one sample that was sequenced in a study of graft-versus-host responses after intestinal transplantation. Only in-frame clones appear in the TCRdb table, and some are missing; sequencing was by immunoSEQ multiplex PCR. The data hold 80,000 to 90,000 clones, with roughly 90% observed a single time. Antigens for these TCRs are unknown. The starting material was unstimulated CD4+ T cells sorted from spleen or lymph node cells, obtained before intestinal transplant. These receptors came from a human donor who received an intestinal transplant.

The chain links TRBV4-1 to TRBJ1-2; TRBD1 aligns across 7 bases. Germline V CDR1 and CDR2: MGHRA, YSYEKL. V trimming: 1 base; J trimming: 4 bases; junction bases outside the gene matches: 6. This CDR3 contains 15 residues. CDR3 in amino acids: CASSQAQGDSYGYTF. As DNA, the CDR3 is TGCGCCAGCAGCCAAGCCCAGGGGGATTCCTATGGCTACACCTTC.

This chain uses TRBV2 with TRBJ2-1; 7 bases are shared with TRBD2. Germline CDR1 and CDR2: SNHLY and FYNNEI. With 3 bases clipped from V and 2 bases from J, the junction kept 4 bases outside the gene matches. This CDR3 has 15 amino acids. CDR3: CASSEFGTTYNEQFF. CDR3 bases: TGTGCCAGCAGTGAGTTTGGGACTACCTACAATGAGCAGTTCTTC. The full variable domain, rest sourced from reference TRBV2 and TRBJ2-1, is EPEVTQTPSHQVTQMGQEVILRCVPISNHLYFYWYRQILGQKVEFLVSFYNNEISEKSEIFDDQFSVERPDGSNFTLKIRSTKLEDSAMYFCASSEFGTTYNEQFFGPGTRLTVL.

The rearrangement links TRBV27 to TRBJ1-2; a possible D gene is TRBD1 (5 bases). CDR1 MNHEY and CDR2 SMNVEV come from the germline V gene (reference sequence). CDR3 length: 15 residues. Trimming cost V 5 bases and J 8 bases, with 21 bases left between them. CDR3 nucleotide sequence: TGTGCCAGCAGTCCGCGACAGTCTCTTAGATTAGGCTACACCTTC. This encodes CASSPRQSLRLGYTF.

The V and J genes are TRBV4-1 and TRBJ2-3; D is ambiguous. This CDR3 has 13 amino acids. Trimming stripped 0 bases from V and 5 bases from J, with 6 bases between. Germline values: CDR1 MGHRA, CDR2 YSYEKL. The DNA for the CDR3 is TGCGCCAGCAGCCAAGATGCGGAAGATACGCAGTATTTT. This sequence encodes CASSQDAEDTQYF.

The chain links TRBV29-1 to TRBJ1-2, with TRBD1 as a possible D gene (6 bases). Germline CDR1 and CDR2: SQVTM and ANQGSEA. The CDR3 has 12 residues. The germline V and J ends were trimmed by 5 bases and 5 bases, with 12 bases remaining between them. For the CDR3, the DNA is TGCAGCGTTCGGACAGCTACGTATGGCTACACCTTC. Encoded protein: CSVRTATYGYTF.

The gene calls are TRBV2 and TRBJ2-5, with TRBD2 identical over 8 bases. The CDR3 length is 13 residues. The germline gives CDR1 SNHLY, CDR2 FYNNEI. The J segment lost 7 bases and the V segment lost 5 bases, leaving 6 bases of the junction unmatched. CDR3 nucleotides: TGTGCCAGCAGTCCCCTAGCGGGTGCGACCCAGTACTTC. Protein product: CASSPLAGATQYF.

CDR3 nucleotide sequence: TGTGCCAGCAGCCGGGGGAACACTGAAGCTTTCTTT. Translated: CASSRGNTEAFF. V is TRBV11-3 and J is TRBJ1-1; D uncertain. CDR3 size: 12 residues. Trimming stripped 5 bases from V and 1 base from J, with 5 bases between. CDR1 and CDR2 from the germline V gene are SGHNT and YENEEA.

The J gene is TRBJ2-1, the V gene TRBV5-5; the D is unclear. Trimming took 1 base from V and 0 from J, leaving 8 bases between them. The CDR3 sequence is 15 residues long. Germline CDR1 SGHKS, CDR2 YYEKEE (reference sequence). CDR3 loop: CASSLSSSSYNEQFF. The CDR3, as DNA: TGTGCCAGCAGCTTGTCATCCAGCTCCTACAATGAGCAGTTCTTC.

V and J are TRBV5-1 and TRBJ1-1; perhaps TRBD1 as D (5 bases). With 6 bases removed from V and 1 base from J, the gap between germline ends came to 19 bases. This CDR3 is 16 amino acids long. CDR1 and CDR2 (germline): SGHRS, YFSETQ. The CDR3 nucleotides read TGCGCCAGCACCCTCGGGGAGGGGTTCGGGAACACTGAAGCTTTCTTT. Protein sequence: CASTLGEGFGNTEAFF. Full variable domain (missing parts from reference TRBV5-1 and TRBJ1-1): KAGVTQTPRYLIKTRGQQVTLSCSPISGHRSVSWYQQTPGQGLQFLFEYFSETQRNKGNFPGRFSGRQFSNSRSEMNVSTLELGDSALYLCASTLGEGFGNTEAFFGQGTRLTVV.

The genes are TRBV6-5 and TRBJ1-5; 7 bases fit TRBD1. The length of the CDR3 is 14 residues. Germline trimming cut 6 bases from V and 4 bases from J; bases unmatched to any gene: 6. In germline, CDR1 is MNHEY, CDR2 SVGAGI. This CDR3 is CASRTRQGNQPQHF. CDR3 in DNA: TGTGCCAGCAGGACAAGACAGGGAAATCAGCCCCAGCATTTT.

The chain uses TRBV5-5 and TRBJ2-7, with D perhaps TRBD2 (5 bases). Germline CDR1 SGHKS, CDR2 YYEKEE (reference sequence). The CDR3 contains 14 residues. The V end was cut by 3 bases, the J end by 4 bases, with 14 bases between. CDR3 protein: CASSSHWRLYEQYF. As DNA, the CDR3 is TGTGCCAGCAGCTCCCACTGGAGGTTGTACGAGCAGTACTTC.

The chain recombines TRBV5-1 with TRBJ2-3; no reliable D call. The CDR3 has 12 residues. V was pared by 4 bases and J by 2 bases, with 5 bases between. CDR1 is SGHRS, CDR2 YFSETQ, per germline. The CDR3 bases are TGCGCCAGCAGCGCGAACACAGATACGCAGTATTTT. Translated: CASSANTDTQYF.

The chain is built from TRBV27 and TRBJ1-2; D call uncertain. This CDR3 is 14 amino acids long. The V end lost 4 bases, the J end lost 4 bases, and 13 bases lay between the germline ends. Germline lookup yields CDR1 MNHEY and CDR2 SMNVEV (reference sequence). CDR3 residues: CASSSNGVPYGYTF. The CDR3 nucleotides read TGTGCCAGCAGTTCCAACGGGGTACCCTATGGCTACACCTTC.

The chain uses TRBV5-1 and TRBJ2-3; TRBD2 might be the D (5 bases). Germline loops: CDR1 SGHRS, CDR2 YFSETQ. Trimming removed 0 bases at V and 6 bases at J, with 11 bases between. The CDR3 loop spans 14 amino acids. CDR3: CASSLASAGDTQYF. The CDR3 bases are TGCGCCAGCAGCTTGGCCTCGGCGGGCGATACGCAGTATTTT. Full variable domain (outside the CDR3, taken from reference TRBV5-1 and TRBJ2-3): KAGVTQTPRYLIKTRGQQVTLSCSPISGHRSVSWYQQTPGQGLQFLFEYFSETQRNKGNFPGRFSGRQFSNSRSEMNVSTLELGDSALYLCASSLASAGDTQYFGPGTRLTVL.

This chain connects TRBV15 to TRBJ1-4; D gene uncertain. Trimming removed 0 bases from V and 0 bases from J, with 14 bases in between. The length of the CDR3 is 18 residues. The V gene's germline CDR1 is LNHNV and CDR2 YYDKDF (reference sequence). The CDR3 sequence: CATSRDPQAGPTNEKLFF. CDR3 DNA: TGTGCCACCAGCAGAGATCCCCAGGCAGGCCCAACTAATGAAAAACTGTTTTTT.

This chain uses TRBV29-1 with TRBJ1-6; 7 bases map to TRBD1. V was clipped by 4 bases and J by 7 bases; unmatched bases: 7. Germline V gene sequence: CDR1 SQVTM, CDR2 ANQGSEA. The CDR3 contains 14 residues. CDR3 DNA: TGCAGCGTTGCAGCGGACAGGAGGAATTCACCCCTCCACTTT. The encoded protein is CSVAADRRNSPLHF.

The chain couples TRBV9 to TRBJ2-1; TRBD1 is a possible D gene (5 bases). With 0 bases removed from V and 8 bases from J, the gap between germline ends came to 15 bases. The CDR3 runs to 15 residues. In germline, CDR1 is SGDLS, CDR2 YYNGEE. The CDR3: CASSVGPRDRDEQFF. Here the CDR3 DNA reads TGTGCCAGCAGCGTAGGGCCCAGGGATAGGGATGAGCAGTTCTTC.

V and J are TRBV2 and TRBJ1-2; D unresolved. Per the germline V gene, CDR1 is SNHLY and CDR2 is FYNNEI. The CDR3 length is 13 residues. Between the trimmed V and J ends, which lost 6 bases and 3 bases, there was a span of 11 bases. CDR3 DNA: TGTGCCAGCAGCATAGCGGGCCACTATGGCTACACCTTC. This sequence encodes CASSIAGHYGYTF. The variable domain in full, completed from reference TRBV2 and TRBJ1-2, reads EPEVTQTPSHQVTQMGQEVILRCVPISNHLYFYWYRQILGQKVEFLVSFYNNEISEKSEIFDDQFSVERPDGSNFTLKIRSTKLEDSAMYFCASSIAGHYGYTFGSGTRLTVV.

CDR3 residues: CASSPQENTEAFF. The CDR3 region has the DNA TGTGCCAGCTCCCCCCAGGAGAACACTGAAGCTTTCTTT. J is TRBJ1-1 and V is TRBV18, with D hard to call. From germline, CDR1 is KGHSH and CDR2 LQKENI. Between the trimmed V and J ends, which lost 6 bases and 1 base, there was a span of 9 bases. The CDR3 sequence is 13 residues long.

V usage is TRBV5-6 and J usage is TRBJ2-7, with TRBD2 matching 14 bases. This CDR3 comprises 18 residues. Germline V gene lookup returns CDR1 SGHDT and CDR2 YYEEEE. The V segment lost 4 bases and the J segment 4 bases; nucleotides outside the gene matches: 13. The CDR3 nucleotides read TGTGCCAGCAGCGGGGGACTAGCGGGGGTCCCCTTCCCTTACGAGCAGTACTTC. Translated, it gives CASSGGLAGVPFPYEQYF.

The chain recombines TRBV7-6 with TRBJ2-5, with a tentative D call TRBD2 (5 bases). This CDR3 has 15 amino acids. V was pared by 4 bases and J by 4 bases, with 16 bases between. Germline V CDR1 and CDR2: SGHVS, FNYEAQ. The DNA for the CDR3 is TGTGCCAGCAGCTCCAACGCAGCGGTGGGAGAGACCCAGTACTTC. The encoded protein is CASSSNAAVGETQYF.